This T cell receptor (beta chain) derives from a study of technical replicates of blood from a few donors. Sequencing was performed with immunoSEQ multiplex PCR; in TCRdb, only in-frame clones are kept and a portion is missing. The data hold more than 65,000 clones, with 95% to 98% observed a single time. This CDR3 is built from 16 residues. In germline, CDR1 is MDHEN, CDR2 SYDVKM. V was shortened by 3 bases and J by 3 bases, with 17 bases between the two germline ends. The sequencing input was T cells isolated from PBMCs. The chain is built from TRBV28 and TRBJ1-2; tentative D call: TRBD1 (5 bases). The sequence came from a human donor in good health. The chain's CDR3 is CASSFPIGQGDYGYTF. CDR3 coding DNA: TGTGCCAGCAGTTTTCCTATAGGGCAGGGTGACTATGGCTACACCTTC.